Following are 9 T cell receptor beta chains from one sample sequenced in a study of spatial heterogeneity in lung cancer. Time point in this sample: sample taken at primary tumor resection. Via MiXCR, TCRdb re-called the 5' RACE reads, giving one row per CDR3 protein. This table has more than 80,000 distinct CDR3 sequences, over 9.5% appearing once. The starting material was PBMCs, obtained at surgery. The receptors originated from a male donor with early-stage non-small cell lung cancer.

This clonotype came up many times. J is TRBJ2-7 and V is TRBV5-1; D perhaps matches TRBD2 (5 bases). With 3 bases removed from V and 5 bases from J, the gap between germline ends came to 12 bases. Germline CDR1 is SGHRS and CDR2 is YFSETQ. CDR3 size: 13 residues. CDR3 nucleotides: TGCGCCAGCAGCTACGGGGAGCCAGACGAGCAGTACTTC. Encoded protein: CASSYGEPDEQYF. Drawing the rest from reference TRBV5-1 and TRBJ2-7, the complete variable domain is KAGVTQTPRYLIKTRGQQVTLSCSPISGHRSVSWYQQTPGQGLQFLFEYFSETQRNKGNFPGRFSGRQFSNSRSEMNVSTLELGDSALYLCASSYGEPDEQYFGPGTRLTVT.

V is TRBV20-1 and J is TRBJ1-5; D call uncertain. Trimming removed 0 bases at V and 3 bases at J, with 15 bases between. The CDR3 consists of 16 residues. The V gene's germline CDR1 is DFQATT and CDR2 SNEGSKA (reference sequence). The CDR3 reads CSARDRRNGFNQPQHF. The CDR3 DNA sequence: TGCAGTGCTAGAGATAGACGAAACGGATTCAATCAGCCCCAGCATTTT.

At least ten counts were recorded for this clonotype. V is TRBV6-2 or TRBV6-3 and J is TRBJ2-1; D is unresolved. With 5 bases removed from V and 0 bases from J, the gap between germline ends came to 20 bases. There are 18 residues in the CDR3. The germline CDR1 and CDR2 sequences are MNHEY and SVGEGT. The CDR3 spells CASSHPRPDRSSYNEQFF. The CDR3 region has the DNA TGTGCCAGCAGTCACCCACGACCCGACCGAAGCTCCTACAATGAGCAGTTCTTC.

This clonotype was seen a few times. The CDR3 DNA sequence: TGCGCCAGCAGCCAAGAGAGTGACAGCTTGTATAGCAATCAGCCCCAGCATTTT. This sequence encodes CASSQESDSLYSNQPQHF. This rearrangement joins TRBV4-1 to TRBJ1-5; D is perhaps TRBD1 (5 bases). The CDR3 is 18 residues long. Germline CDR1 MGHRA, CDR2 YSYEKL. Trimming removed 0 bases at V and 0 bases at J, with 15 bases between.

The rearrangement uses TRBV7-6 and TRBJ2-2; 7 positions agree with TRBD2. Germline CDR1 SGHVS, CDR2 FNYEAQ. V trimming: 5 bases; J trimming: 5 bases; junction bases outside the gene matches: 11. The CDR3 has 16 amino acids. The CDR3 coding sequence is TGTGCCAGCAGCCCTAGTCGGACTAGAGATACCGGGGAGCTGTTTTTT. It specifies CASSPSRTRDTGELFF.

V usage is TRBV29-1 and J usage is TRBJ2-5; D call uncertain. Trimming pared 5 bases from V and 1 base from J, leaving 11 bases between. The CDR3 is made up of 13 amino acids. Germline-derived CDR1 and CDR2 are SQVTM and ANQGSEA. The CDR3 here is CSVRSYSQETQYF. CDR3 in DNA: TGCAGCGTTCGGTCGTACAGCCAAGAGACCCAGTACTTC.

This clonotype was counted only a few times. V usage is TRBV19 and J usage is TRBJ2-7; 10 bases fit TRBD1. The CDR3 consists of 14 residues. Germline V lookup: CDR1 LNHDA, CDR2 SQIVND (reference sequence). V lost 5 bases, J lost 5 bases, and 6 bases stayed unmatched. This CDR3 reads CASSPDRGRDEQYF. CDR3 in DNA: TGTGCCAGTAGTCCGGACAGGGGGAGAGACGAGCAGTACTTC.

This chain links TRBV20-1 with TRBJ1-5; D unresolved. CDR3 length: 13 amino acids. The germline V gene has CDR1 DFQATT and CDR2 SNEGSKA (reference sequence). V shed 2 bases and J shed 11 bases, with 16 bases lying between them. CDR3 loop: CSARKETLGAQHF. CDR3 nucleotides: TGCAGTGCTAGAAAGGAGACGCTCGGGGCCCAGCATTTT.

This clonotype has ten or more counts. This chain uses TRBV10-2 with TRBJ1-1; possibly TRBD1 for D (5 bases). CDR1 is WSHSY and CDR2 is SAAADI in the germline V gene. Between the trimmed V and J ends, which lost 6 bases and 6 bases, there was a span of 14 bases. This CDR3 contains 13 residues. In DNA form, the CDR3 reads TGCGCCAGCAGCAACTCCGCAGGGCCTGAAGCTTTCTTT. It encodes CASSNSAGPEAFF.